This note documents a single TCR beta chain sequence. The germline gives CDR1 SGDLS, CDR2 YYNGEE. The V and J ends lost 0 bases and 13 bases, in that order; junction bases with no gene match: 15. CDR3 length: 17 amino acids. PCR was performed a second time for about 7 to 11 cycles using a sample-barcoded 5' primer and a J-beta primer mix. A 12-random-nucleotide template-switch adaptor tagged each cDNA molecule. TCRdb re-called the 5' RACE reads with MiXCR, one entry per CDR3 protein. The sample has 650,000 to 800,000 distinct CDR3 sequences; more than 40% are singletons. This sample is part of a study of blood T cells in healthy people across ages. Healthy Russian Caucasian donors spanned ages about 6 to 100 years. Each donor's blood draw was 7.5 to 10 milliliters of peripheral blood. Per sample, a minimum of 7 million PBMCs were isolated.

The clonotype was recovered from a man aged 55 to 70 in good health. V and J are TRBV9 and TRBJ1-6; 8 positions match TRBD1. What was sequenced was blood. The CDR3, as DNA: TGTGCCAGCAGCGTAGGACAGGGGTCCCCGTTGGTAAGCCCCCTCCACTTT. Protein product: CASSVGQGSPLVSPLHF.